Each of the 21 T cell receptor beta chains below was sequenced from the same sample in a study of blood T cell repertoires in COVID-19. The table came from immunoSEQ multiplex PCR; TCRdb's copy has only in-frame clones and leaves some out. There are tens of thousands of clones in the sample; 70% to 90% occur only once, and approximately 1.2% lies in the top ten. The sample consisted of peripheral blood. These receptors originate from a woman older than 75 with acute or convalescent COVID-19.

A remark on this clone: Other DNA sequences in the sample encode the same CDR3. This rearrangement joins TRBV19 to TRBJ2-6; a weak D match, TRBD1 (5 bases). CDR3 size: 15 residues. With 2 bases removed from V and 1 base from J, the gap between germline ends came to 6 bases. CDR1 and CDR2 (germline): LNHDA, SQIVND (reference sequence). The CDR3 protein is CASSIQGSGANVLTF. Written as DNA, the CDR3 is TGTGCCAGTAGTATACAGGGTTCTGGGGCCAACGTCCTGACTTTC.

The V and J genes are TRBV9 and TRBJ1-2, with TRBD1 matching 9 bases. V lost 0 bases, J lost 0 bases, and 9 bases stayed unmatched. There are 18 residues in the CDR3. Per the germline V gene, CDR1 is SGDLS and CDR2 is YYNGEE. CDR3 amino acids: CASSVAPGTGKPNYGYTF. Written as DNA, the CDR3 is TGTGCCAGCAGCGTAGCTCCCGGGACAGGGAAGCCTAACTATGGCTACACCTTC.

J is TRBJ1-5 and V is TRBV18, with D hard to call. The CDR3 runs 12 residues. V dropped 4 bases and J dropped 7 bases, with 8 bases sitting between them. The V gene's germline CDR1 is KGHSH and CDR2 LQKENI. The CDR3 loop reads CASSLENQPQHF. Written as DNA, the CDR3 is TGTGCCAGCTCACTAGAAAACCAGCCCCAGCATTTT. Full variable domain (remainder filled in from reference TRBV18 and TRBJ1-5): NAGVMQNPRHLVRRRGQEARLRCSPMKGHSHVYWYRQLPEEGLKFMVYLQKENIIDESGMPKERFSAEFPKEGPSILRIQQVVRGDSAAYFCASSLENQPQHFGDGTRLSIL.

The V and J genes are TRBV5-1 and TRBJ1-2; 7 positions agree with TRBD1. The V gene's germline CDR1 is SGHRS and CDR2 YFSETQ. The CDR3 loop spans 14 amino acids. Trimming at V came to 4 bases and at J to 2 bases, leaving 5 bases not matched to a gene. The CDR3 region is CASSHGDRNYGYTF. CDR3 coding DNA: TGCGCCAGCAGCCATGGGGACAGAAACTATGGCTACACCTTC.

The rearrangement joins TRBV11-2 to TRBJ2-5; 7 positions match TRBD1. The CDR3 covers 15 residues. With V trimmed by 6 bases and J by 2 bases, 9 bases remained unmatched. Germline CDR1 is SGHAT and CDR2 is FQNNGV. The CDR3 sequence is CASRIDGTAQETQYF. In DNA form, the CDR3 reads TGTGCCAGCAGGATCGACGGGACAGCTCAAGAGACCCAGTACTTC.

This clone has more than one count but fewer than ten. The rearrangement joins TRBV18 to TRBJ1-1, with D unresolved. Between the trimmed V and J ends, which lost 2 bases and 2 bases, there was a span of 12 bases. Germline loops: CDR1 KGHSH, CDR2 LQKENI. The CDR3 loop spans 15 amino acids. CDR3 DNA sequence: TGTGCCAGCTCACCAACGACACTCGCTAACACTGAAGCTTTCTTT. This gives the protein CASSPTTLANTEAFF.

V gene TRBV6-4 combines with J gene TRBJ2-2; 9 bases line up with TRBD1. V lost 8 bases and J lost 4; bases outside the gene matches: 5. Germline CDR1 and CDR2: MRHNA and SNTAGT. This CDR3 spans 14 amino acids. CDR3 loop: CASEPGQGTGELFF. The CDR3 DNA sequence: TGTGCCAGCGAACCGGGACAGGGCACCGGGGAGCTGTTTTTT.

The chain is built from TRBV6-5 and TRBJ2-7; D not resolved. From germline, CDR1 is MNHEY and CDR2 SVGAGI. Trimming cost V 4 bases and J 4 bases, with 11 bases left between them. This CDR3 spans 13 amino acids. Written as DNA, the CDR3 is TGTGCCAGCAGTTTCACATCGCAGTACGAGCAGTACTTC. It encodes CASSFTSQYEQYF.

CDR3 loop: CASSQGRYEQYF. The CDR3 DNA sequence: TGTGCCAGCAGCCAAGGTAGATACGAGCAGTACTTC. The J gene is TRBJ2-7, the V gene TRBV3-1 (or the pseudogene TRBV3-2); no reliable D call. This CDR3 has 12 residues. Germline CDR1 LGHDT, CDR2 YNNKEL (reference sequence). V was cut by 1 base and J by 4 bases, with 5 bases left in between.

V is TRBV3-1 (or the pseudogene TRBV3-2) and J is TRBJ1-4, with D maybe TRBD1 (5 bases). V was pared by 7 bases and J by 8 bases, with 11 bases between. Per germline, CDR1 LGHDT and CDR2 YNNKEL (reference sequence). CDR3 length: 12 amino acids. CDR3 sequence reads: CASTGGFEKLFF. The DNA for the CDR3 is TGTGCCAGCACCGGGGGTTTCGAAAAACTGTTTTTT.

This sequence joins TRBV19 and TRBJ1-5; 8 nucleotides line up with TRBD1. The V gene end was trimmed by 5 bases and the J gene end by 7 bases; junction bases not matched to a gene: 10. The CDR3 consists of 15 residues. CDR1 LNHDA and CDR2 SQIVND come from the germline V gene (reference sequence). For the CDR3, the DNA is TGTGCCAGTAGTGTTATGGGACAGGATACCCAGCCCCAGCATTTT. It codes for CASSVMGQDTQPQHF.

The genes are TRBV2 and TRBJ2-3; 8 bases are shared with TRBD2. Germline loops: CDR1 SNHLY, CDR2 FYNNEI. The CDR3 consists of 14 residues. Trimming cost V 8 bases and J 8 bases; bases outside gene matches: 12. The CDR3 loop is CASESLAGFGTQYF. CDR3 in DNA: TGTGCCAGCGAATCGTTAGCGGGATTCGGTACGCAGTATTTT.

The chain is built from TRBV6-6 and TRBJ1-4; D call uncertain. The V gene lost 7 bases and the J gene lost 5 bases, with 11 bases spanning the gap. Germline loops: CDR1 MNHNY, CDR2 SVGAGI (reference sequence). The CDR3 length is 13 residues. CDR3: CASNRPGNEKLFF. CDR3 sequence (DNA): TGTGCCAGCAATCGGCCCGGGAATGAAAAACTGTTTTTT.

This rearrangement joins TRBV12-3 or TRBV12-4 to TRBJ2-5; 9 nucleotides line up with TRBD2. V was pared by 6 bases and J by 3 bases, with 2 bases of the junction left unmatched. The CDR3 has 13 residues. CDR3 in DNA: TGTGCCAGCAGCGGACTAGCGAAAGAGACCCAGTACTTC. Encoded protein: CASSGLAKETQYF.

The J gene is TRBJ2-5, the V gene TRBV7-9; D is ambiguous. Trimming pared 7 bases from V and 6 bases from J, leaving 18 bases between. The CDR3 length is 14 residues. Germline values: CDR1 SEHNR, CDR2 FQNEAQ (reference sequence). CDR3 coding DNA: TGTGCCAGCACTCAAGGTGTGGGCGTTCAGACCCAGTACTTC. Amino acids: CASTQGVGVQTQYF.

This clone was recorded only once. The chain joins TRBV2 to TRBJ1-3, with TRBD1 identical over 8 bases. Losses at the gene ends were 4 bases for V and 4 bases for J; bases not matched to a gene: 6. CDR3 length equals 15 residues. CDR1 is SNHLY, CDR2 FYNNEI, per germline. Here the CDR3 reads CASSATGAVGNTIYF. In nucleotides, the CDR3 is TGTGCCAGCAGTGCGACAGGGGCAGTCGGAAACACCATATATTTT.

The rearrangement links TRBV19 to TRBJ1-2; no reliable D call. V lost 6 bases to trimming and J lost 3 bases, with 14 bases between them. CDR3 length equals 14 residues. Germline V gives CDR1 LNHDA, CDR2 SQIVND (reference sequence). The DNA of the CDR3 is TGTGCCAGTAGGGACGGAGGACCGGACTATGGCTACACCTTC. Protein product: CASRDGGPDYGYTF.

The gene calls are TRBV7-2 and TRBJ1-5; D possibly corresponds to TRBD1 (6 bases). This CDR3 has 16 amino acids. Germline-derived CDR1 and CDR2 are SGHTA and FQGNSA. Between the trimmed V and J ends, which lost 4 bases and 5 bases, there was a span of 18 bases. The CDR3 region has the DNA TGTGCCAGCAGCTCCGATTCGGGGGGGCTCTATCAGCCCCAGCATTTT. Amino acid sequence: CASSSDSGGLYQPQHF.

This chain connects TRBV19 to TRBJ2-3; 8 nucleotides agree with TRBD1. The germline gives CDR1 LNHDA, CDR2 SQIVND (reference sequence). V lost 1 base to trimming and J lost 3 bases; unmatched junction nucleotides: 6. This CDR3 region has 16 residues. The CDR3 is CASSIVRDRQTDTQYF. CDR3 nucleotides: TGTGCCAGTAGTATAGTCCGGGACAGGCAAACAGATACGCAGTATTTT.

This clone is a singleton in its sample. This chain joins TRBV6-5 and TRBJ1-2; D may be TRBD1 (6 bases). The ends were cut back, 6 bases at V and 3 bases at J, with 11 bases in the middle. Germline lookup yields CDR1 MNHEY and CDR2 SVGAGI. This CDR3 has 13 amino acids. In DNA, the CDR3 is TGTGCCAGCAGCAGGGGTTTGGACTATGGCTACACCTTC. Protein product: CASSRGLDYGYTF.

The rearrangement joins TRBV6-5 to TRBJ2-5; 7 nucleotides match TRBD1. From germline, CDR1 is MNHEY and CDR2 SVGAGI. The CDR3 has 14 amino acids. V was clipped by 5 bases and J by 2 bases; unmatched bases: 5. The CDR3 DNA reads TGTGCCAGCAGTCCCCCGGGACAGCAAGAGACCCAGTACTTC. This encodes CASSPPGQQETQYF.